This paragraph covers one T cell receptor beta chain sequence. What it recognizes is unknown. V lost 0 bases and J 0 bases, leaving 9 bases between the germline ends. The CDR3 is 16 residues long. Germline V gene data show CDR1 as MNHEY and CDR2 as SMNVEV (reference sequence). Some clones are missing from TCRdb's copy, which holds only in-frame ones; the method was immunoSEQ multiplex PCR. Seen here are 100,000 to 150,000 clones, 85% to 95% observed once, and the top ten hold approximately 0.81%. The data were obtained in a study of OX40 agonist ivuxolimab in advanced cancers. Study summary: Patients got intravenous ivuxolimab at 0.01 to 10 mg/kg every 2 weeks. Prior checkpoint blockade (anti-PD-1, anti-PD-L1 or anti-CTLA-4) was permitted; approximately 40% had it. Overall study findings and caveats: Certain nonresponders likewise exhibited a low normalized T-cell clonal expansion. At doses 0.1 to 3.0 mg/kg, CD4+ and CD8+ clones expanded.

This material consisted of CD4+ or CD8+ T cells sorted from blood, taken in a trial of the OX40 agonist ivuxolimab. The clonotype originates from an adult with an advanced solid tumor such as melanoma, head and neck, liver or kidney cancer. The V call is TRBV27, the J call TRBJ2-1; unclear D gene. CDR3 amino acids: CASSLSWQSSYNEQFF. CDR3 DNA: TGTGCCAGCAGTTTATCGTGGCAGAGCTCCTACAATGAGCAGTTCTTC.